These T cell receptor beta chains were read from a single sample in a study of response to subunit inactivated influenza vaccine. One entry per CDR3 protein results from TCRdb running MiXCR on the RT-PCR reads. The data contain over 650,000 distinct CDR3 sequences, around 18% of them singletons. The sequencing used PBMCs from blood, collected more than 4 days after vaccination. All receptors come from a man in his forties or fifties who received an inactivated influenza vaccine. Both conserved end residues are part of each CDR3. Fields, in order: V gene, J gene, CDR3 protein.

TRBV5-1	TRBJ1-1	CASSPGNRDRGEAFF
TRBV2	TRBJ2-3	CASSRQGPQYF
TRBV29-1	TRBJ2-3	CSVETLPGTDTQYF
TRBV7-9	TRBJ2-3	CASRPTETRADTQYF
TRBV5-6	TRBJ2-5	CASSPEARIETQYF
TRBV11-2	TRBJ1-4	CASSETGTVSSKLFF
TRBV9	TRBJ2-1	CASSPGTSGPPEFF
TRBV20-1	TRBJ2-1	CSARSDRGWNEQFF
TRBV12-3/TRBV12-4	TRBJ2-7	CASSGGGHTSYEQYF
TRBV5-1	TRBJ1-2	CASSPGPNYGYTF
TRBV4-3	TRBJ1-2	CASSQSLLRTGSPAGGYTF
TRBV11-2	TRBJ2-4	CASSLNRGLAGRENIQYF
TRBV29-1	TRBJ2-3	CSAQSDTQYF
TRBV28	TRBJ2-7	CASSLWGLAGYEQYF
TRBV5-1	TRBJ2-2	CASSLLPSDRGNTGELFF
TRBV2	TRBJ1-2	CASGGLNYGYTF
TRBV5-1	TRBJ2-7	CASSLDIYEQYF
TRBV20-1	TRBJ2-4	CSAPREGAKNIQYF
TRBV7-9	TRBJ1-1	CASSLVGQNEAFF
TRBV15	TRBJ2-3	CATSRDKAGEGTQYF
TRBV7-9	TRBJ1-1	CATRPGDTEAFF
TRBV28	TRBJ2-1	CASGFREGLSNEQFF
TRBV20-1	TRBJ2-2	CSAQPGQGRTGELFF
TRBV28	TRBJ2-1	CASSISGRHEQFF
TRBV7-2	TRBJ2-5	CASSLGAGGPVETQYF
TRBV10-3	TRBJ2-1	CAISEASGGANEQFF
TRBV27	TRBJ2-2	CASRPSLTGGFTYTGELFF
TRBV12-3/TRBV12-4	TRBJ2-7	CASSPGGALYEQYF
TRBV7-2	TRBJ2-3	CASSSTGGKDTQYF
TRBV20-1	TRBJ2-7	CSVTGTSSYEQYF
TRBV7-9	TRBJ2-7	CASSSYNRGRLPYEQYF
TRBV7-8	TRBJ2-1	CASSLLRGREHEQFF
TRBV24-1	TRBJ2-7	CATSAEGYEQYF
TRBV29-1	TRBJ1-2	CSVKRTGGYTF
TRBV7-3	TRBJ2-3	CASSPTGSGRRTDTQYF
TRBV12-3/TRBV12-4	TRBJ1-1	CASSLPTGHTEAFF
TRBV6-5	TRBJ2-1	CASSYSGWGRTNEQFF
TRBV6-2/TRBV6-3	TRBJ2-3	CASSYSFSGGGTDTQYF
TRBV7-8	TRBJ1-4	CASSPRTGTGEKLFF
TRBV5-1	TRBJ2-5	CASSGTGDSETQYF
TRBV20-1	TRBJ2-7	CSATGTHSGEQYF
TRBV5-1	TRBJ2-5	CASSRSFGGVETQYF
TRBV7-8	TRBJ2-1	CASSHLAGGVEEQFF
TRBV14	TRBJ2-3	CASSQDQAGRGSDTQYF
TRBV7-9	TRBJ2-7	CASRSPVAGSYEQYF
TRBV7-9	TRBJ2-7	CASSLADRVGYF
TRBV7-3	TRBJ2-3	CASTPSRGLTDTQYF
TRBV5-1	TRBJ2-3	CASSLSGVTDTQYF
TRBV20-1	TRBJ2-6	CSADSRGANVLTF
TRBV2	TRBJ2-5	CASSWTGTPLETQYF
TRBV28	TRBJ2-7	CASSRRRLAGSPYEQYF
TRBV12-3/TRBV12-4	TRBJ1-2	CASSLAGIGGEGGYTF
TRBV20-1	TRBJ1-6	CSANLDSDNSPLHF
TRBV7-2	TRBJ2-3	CASSRGSDTQYF
TRBV10-3	TRBJ2-7	CASSLRGPDYEQYF